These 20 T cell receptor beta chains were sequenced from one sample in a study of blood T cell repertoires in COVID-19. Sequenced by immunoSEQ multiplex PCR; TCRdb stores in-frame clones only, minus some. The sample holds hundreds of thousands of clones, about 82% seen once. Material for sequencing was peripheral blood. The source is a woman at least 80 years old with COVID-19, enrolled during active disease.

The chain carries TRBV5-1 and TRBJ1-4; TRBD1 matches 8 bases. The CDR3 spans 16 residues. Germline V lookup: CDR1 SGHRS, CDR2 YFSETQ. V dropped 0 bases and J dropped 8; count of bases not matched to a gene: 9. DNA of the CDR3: TGCGCCAGCAGCTTGGAGGCAGGGGGCATAGGCGAAAAACTGTTTTTT. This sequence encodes CASSLEAGGIGEKLFF.

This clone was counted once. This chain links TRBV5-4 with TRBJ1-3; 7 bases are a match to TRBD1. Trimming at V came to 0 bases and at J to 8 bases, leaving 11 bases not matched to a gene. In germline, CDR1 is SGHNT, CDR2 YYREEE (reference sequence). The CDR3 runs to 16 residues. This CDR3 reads CASSLDLQGRGDTIYF. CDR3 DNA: TGTGCCAGCAGCTTGGACCTACAGGGGCGCGGGGACACCATATATTTT.

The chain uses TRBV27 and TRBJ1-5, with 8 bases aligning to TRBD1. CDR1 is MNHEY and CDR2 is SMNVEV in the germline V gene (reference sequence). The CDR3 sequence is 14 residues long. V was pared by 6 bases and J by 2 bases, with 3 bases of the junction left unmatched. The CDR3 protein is CASRPDRGNQPQHF. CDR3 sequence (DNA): TGTGCCAGCAGACCGGACAGGGGCAATCAGCCCCAGCATTTT.

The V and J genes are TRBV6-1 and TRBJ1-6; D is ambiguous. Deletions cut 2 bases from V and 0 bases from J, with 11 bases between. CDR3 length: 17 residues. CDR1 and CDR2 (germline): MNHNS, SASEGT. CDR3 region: CASSEPEGPSYNSPLHF. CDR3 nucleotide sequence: TGTGCCAGCAGTGAACCCGAGGGTCCCTCCTATAATTCACCCCTCCACTTT.

CDR3 sequence: CASSQGEQARGYTF. The CDR3 region has the DNA TGTGCCAGCAGCCAAGGAGAACAGGCTCGGGGCTACACCTTC. V usage is TRBV3-1 (or the pseudogene TRBV3-2) and J usage is TRBJ1-2; possible D gene TRBD1, 5 bases. Per germline, CDR1 LGHDT and CDR2 YNNKEL (reference sequence). Trimming pared 1 base from V and 8 bases from J, leaving 14 bases between. The length of the CDR3 is 14 residues.

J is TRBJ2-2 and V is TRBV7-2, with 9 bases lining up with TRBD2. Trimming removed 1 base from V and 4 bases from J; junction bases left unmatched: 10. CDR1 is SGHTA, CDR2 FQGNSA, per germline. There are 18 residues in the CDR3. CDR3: CASSLGLAGAAGTGELFF. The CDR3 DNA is TGTGCCAGCAGCTTAGGGTTAGCGGGGGCCGCGGGCACCGGGGAGCTGTTTTTT.

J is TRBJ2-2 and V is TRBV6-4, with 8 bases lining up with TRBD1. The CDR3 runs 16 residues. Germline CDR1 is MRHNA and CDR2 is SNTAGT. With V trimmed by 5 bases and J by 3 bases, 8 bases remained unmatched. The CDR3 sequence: CASSPRGQGDTGELFF. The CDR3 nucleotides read TGTGCCAGCAGTCCCAGGGGGCAGGGTGACACCGGGGAGCTGTTTTTT.

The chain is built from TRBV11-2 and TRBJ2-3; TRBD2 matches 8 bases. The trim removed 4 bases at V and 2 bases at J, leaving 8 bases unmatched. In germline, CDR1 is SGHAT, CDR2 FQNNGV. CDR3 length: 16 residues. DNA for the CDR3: TGTGCCAGCAGCTGGGTAGCGGGGTCAATCACAGATACGCAGTATTTT. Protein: CASSWVAGSITDTQYF.

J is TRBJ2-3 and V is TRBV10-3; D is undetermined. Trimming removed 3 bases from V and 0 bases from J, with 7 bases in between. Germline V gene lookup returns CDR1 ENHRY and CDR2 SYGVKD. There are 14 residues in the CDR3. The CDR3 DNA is TGTGCCATCAGTGAAGCCACGAGCACAGATACGCAGTATTTT. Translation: CAISEATSTDTQYF.

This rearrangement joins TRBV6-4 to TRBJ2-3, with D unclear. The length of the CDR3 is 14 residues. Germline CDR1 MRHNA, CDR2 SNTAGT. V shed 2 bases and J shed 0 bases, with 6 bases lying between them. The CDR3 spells CASSDGGSTDTQYF. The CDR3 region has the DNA TGTGCCAGCAGTGACGGCGGTAGCACAGATACGCAGTATTTT.

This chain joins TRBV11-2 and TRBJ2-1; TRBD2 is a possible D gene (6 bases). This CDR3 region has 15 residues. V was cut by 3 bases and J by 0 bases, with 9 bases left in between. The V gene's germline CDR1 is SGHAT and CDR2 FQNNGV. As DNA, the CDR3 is TGTGCCAGCAGCTTTGGGGGGAGCTCCTACAATGAGCAGTTCTTC. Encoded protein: CASSFGGSSYNEQFF. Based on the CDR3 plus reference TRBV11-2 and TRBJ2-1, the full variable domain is EAGVAQSPRYKIIEKRQSVAFWCNPISGHATLYWYQQILGQGPKLLIQFQNNGVVDDSQLPKDRFSAERLKGVDSTLKIQPAKLEDSAVYLCASSFGGSSYNEQFFGPGTRLTVL.

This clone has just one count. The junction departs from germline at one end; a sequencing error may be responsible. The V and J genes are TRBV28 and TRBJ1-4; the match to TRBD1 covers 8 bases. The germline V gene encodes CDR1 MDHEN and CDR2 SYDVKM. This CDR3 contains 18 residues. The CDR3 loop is CSSSLGMTGALFNEKLFF. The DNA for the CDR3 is TGTTCCAGCAGTTTAGGAATGACAGGGGCCCTTTTTAATGAAAAACTGTTTTTT.

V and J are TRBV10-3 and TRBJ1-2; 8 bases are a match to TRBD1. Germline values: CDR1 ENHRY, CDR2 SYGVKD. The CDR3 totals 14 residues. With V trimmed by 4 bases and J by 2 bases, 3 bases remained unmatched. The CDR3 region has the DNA TGTGCCATCAGTGCACGGACAGGGAACTATGGCTACACCTTC. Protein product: CAISARTGNYGYTF.

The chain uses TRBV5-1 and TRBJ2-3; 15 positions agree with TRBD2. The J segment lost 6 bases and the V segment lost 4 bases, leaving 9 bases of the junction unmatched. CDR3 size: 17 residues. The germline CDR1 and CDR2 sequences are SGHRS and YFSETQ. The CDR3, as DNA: TGCGCCAGCAGCCCGGGACTAGCGGGGGGTTACAGCGATACGCAGTATTTT. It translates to CASSPGLAGGYSDTQYF.

Here the CDR3 reads CASFQGGEQFF. Written as DNA, the CDR3 is TGTGCCAGCTTCCAGGGGGGTGAGCAGTTCTTC. The rearrangement joins TRBV6-5 to TRBJ2-1, with D maybe TRBD1 (7 bases). Germline assignment: CDR1 MNHEY and CDR2 SVGAGI. V was clipped by 8 bases and J by 9 bases, with 11 bases between them. CDR3 length: 11 amino acids.

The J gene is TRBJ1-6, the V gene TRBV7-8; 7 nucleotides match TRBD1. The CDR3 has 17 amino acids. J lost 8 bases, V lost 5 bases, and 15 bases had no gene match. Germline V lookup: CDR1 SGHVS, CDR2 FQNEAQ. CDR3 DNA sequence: TGTGCCAGCAGCCGGAGCACAGGGGCAGGGAGTCATTCACCCCTCCACTTT. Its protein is CASSRSTGAGSHSPLHF. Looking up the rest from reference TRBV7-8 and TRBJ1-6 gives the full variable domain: GAGVSQSPRYKVAKRGQDVALRCDPISGHVSLFWYQQALGQGPEFLTYFQNEAQLDKSGLPSDRFFAERPEGSVSTLKIQRTQQEDSAVYLCASSRSTGAGSHSPLHFGNGTRLTVT.

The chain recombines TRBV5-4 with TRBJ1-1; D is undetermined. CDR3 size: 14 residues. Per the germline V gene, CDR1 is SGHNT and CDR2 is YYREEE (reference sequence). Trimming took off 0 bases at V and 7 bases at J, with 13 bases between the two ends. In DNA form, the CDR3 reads TGTGCCAGCAGCTTGGGGGCACAGTACCTTGAAGCTTTCTTT. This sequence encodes CASSLGAQYLEAFF.

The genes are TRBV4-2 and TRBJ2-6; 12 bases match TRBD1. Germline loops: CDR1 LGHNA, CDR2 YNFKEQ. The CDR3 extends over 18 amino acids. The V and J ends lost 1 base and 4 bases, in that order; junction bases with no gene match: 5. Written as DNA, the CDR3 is TGTGCCAGCAGCCAAGGGGGACAGGGGGCACTGGGGGCCAACGTCCTGACTTTC. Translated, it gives CASSQGGQGALGANVLTF.

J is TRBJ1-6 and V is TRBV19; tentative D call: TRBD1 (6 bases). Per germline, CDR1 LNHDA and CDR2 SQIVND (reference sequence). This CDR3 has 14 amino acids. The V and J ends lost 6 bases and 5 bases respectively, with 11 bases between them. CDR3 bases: TGTGCCAGTAGCCGGGCAGGGGATAATTCACCCCTCCACTTT. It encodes CASSRAGDNSPLHF.

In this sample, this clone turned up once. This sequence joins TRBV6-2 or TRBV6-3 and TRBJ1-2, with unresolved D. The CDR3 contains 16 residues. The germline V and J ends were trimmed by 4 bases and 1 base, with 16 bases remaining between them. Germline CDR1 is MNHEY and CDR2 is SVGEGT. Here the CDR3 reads CASSSLRESVNYGYTF. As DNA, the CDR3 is TGTGCCAGCAGTTCCCTGAGGGAGAGCGTTAACTATGGCTACACCTTC.